The 22 T cell receptor beta chains reported below all come from one sample, sequenced in a study of cytomegalovirus exposure and HLA in healthy donors. PCR employed 60 Vbeta and 13 Jbeta primers. Repertoires were generated with immunoSEQ multiplex PCR, while TCRdb's copy carries only in-frame clones and drops some. Of around 92,000 clones listed, 80% are singletons. Sequenced: PBMCs. The receptors here all came from a man between 18 and 29 years old in good health and CMV-seronegative.

The V and J genes are TRBV5-4 and TRBJ2-3; D not certain. The CDR3 covers 16 residues. The germline gives CDR1 SGHNT, CDR2 YYREEE (reference sequence). Trimming removed 4 bases from V and 0 bases from J, with 15 bases in between. CDR3 loop: CASSPISQPSTDTQYF. The CDR3 nucleotides read TGTGCCAGCAGCCCCATATCACAGCCGAGCACAGATACGCAGTATTTT.

This chain uses TRBV19 with TRBJ2-7; TRBD2 is a possible D gene (6 bases). The CDR3 is 10 amino acids. Trimming removed 8 bases from V and 11 bases from J, with 13 bases in between. Germline lookup yields CDR1 LNHDA and CDR2 SQIVND (reference sequence). CDR3: CASGGYPKYF. The CDR3, as DNA: TGTGCCAGTGGGGGGTACCCCAAGTACTTC.

The CDR3 here is CATSRETEVNYGYTF. The CDR3 region has the DNA TGTGCCACCAGCAGAGAAACAGAAGTAAACTATGGCTACACCTTC. This chain uses TRBV15 with TRBJ1-2; unclear D gene. Trimming shortened V by 0 bases and J by 2 bases, and 10 bases separated the two germline ends. Germline-derived CDR1 and CDR2 are LNHNV and YYDKDF (reference sequence). The CDR3 spans 15 residues.

This clone has only a few counts. This chain links TRBV19 with TRBJ2-7, with TRBD1 identical over 10 bases. This CDR3 has 14 residues. Germline values: CDR1 LNHDA, CDR2 SQIVND (reference sequence). Trimming took 4 bases from V and 7 from J; bases not matched to a gene: 7. The CDR3 DNA reads TGTGCCAGTAGTAAGGGGACAGGGGTAAGGGAGCAGTACTTC. Protein sequence: CASSKGTGVREQYF.

The V and J genes are TRBV5-4 and TRBJ1-2, with TRBD1 matching over 9 bases. CDR1 is SGHNT and CDR2 is YYREEE in the germline V gene (reference sequence). Unmatched junction bases numbered 9, after V lost 1 base and J lost 5 bases. The CDR3 covers 16 residues. CDR3 bases: TGTGCCAGCAGCTTGACCCAGGGGACAGGGACTTATGGCTACACCTTC. This codes for CASSLTQGTGTYGYTF.

This rearrangement joins TRBV11-2 to TRBJ2-3; maybe TRBD1 (6 bases). This CDR3 has 14 amino acids. Germline V gives CDR1 SGHAT, CDR2 FQNNGV. Trimming took off 5 bases at V and 4 bases at J, with 13 bases between the two ends. The CDR3 region is CASSLRQVPDTQYF. DNA of the CDR3: TGTGCCAGCAGCCTCCGACAGGTTCCAGATACGCAGTATTTT.

The V gene is TRBV7-8, the J gene TRBJ2-1, with a weak D call TRBD1 (6 bases). V was trimmed by 8 bases and J by 1 base, leaving 21 bases between them. Per germline, CDR1 SGHVS and CDR2 FQNEAQ. CDR3 length: 17 amino acids. The CDR3 is CASGPNWGLPSYNEQFF. The CDR3 coding sequence is TGTGCCAGCGGCCCAAACTGGGGGCTGCCGTCCTACAATGAGCAGTTCTTC.

The CDR3 here is CASSVLLYEQFF. The CDR3, as DNA: TGTGCCAGCAGTGTCTTATTGTATGAGCAGTTCTTC. The V and J genes are TRBV6-1 and TRBJ2-1; D unresolved. This CDR3 region has 12 residues. CDR1 is MNHNS and CDR2 is SASEGT in the germline V gene. V lost 4 bases and J 8 bases, leaving 9 bases between the germline ends.

This clone was recorded once. The rearrangement uses TRBV6-1 and TRBJ1-3, with a possible D match to TRBD1 (5 bases). Germline V gives CDR1 MNHNS, CDR2 SASEGT. The CDR3 length is 15 residues. Trimming stripped 1 base from V and 1 base from J, with 8 bases between. CDR3 nucleotide sequence: TGTGCCAGCAGTGAAGGGGGCGCTTCTGGAAACACCATATATTTT. It is translated as CASSEGGASGNTIYF.

The V call is TRBV6-4, the J call TRBJ1-6; perhaps TRBD1 as D (5 bases). Germline V gene data show CDR1 as MRHNA and CDR2 as SNTAGT. The ends were cut back, 2 bases at V and 6 bases at J, with 11 bases in the middle. The CDR3 loop spans 15 amino acids. CDR3 nucleotides: TGTGCCAGCAGTGACGTTCAGGGTGCTAATTCACCCCTCCACTTT. It codes for CASSDVQGANSPLHF.

The rearrangement links TRBV15 to TRBJ1-5, with TRBD1 as a possible D gene (6 bases). V dropped 5 bases and J dropped 7 bases, with 24 bases sitting between them. This CDR3 is built from 17 residues. Germline assignment: CDR1 LNHNV and CDR2 YYDKDF (reference sequence). The CDR3 loop reads CATSRTSPGANHQPQHF. CDR3 coding DNA: TGTGCCACCAGCCGAACGAGCCCAGGGGCGAATCACCAGCCCCAGCATTTT. The full variable domain, with the rest looked up from reference TRBV15 and TRBJ1-5, is DAMVIQNPRYQVTQFGKPVTLSCSQTLNHNVMYWYQQKSSQAPKLLFHYYDKDFNNEADTPDNFQSRRPNTSFCFLDIRSPGLGDTAMYLCATSRTSPGANHQPQHFGDGTRLSIL.

The gene calls are TRBV6-1 and TRBJ1-5; D is unclear. Germline CDR1 reads MNHNS; CDR2 reads SASEGT. V was cut by 4 bases and J by 9 bases, with 10 bases left in between. CDR3 size: 12 residues. The CDR3 bases are TGTGCCAGCAGTGCCGTTCCGGGGCCCCAGCATTTT. This encodes CASSAVPGPQHF.

CDR3 sequence (DNA): TGTGCCACCAGCAGCACCGGGACAGGGGCGCTCTACGAGCAGTACTTC. Translation gives CATSSTGTGALYEQYF. The chain uses TRBV15 and TRBJ2-7; TRBD1 aligns across 10 bases. CDR3 length: 16 residues. The V segment lost 3 bases and the J segment 3 bases; nucleotides outside the gene matches: 8. Germline CDR1 reads LNHNV; CDR2 reads YYDKDF (reference sequence).

This clone was seen a single time. V usage is TRBV7-8 and J usage is TRBJ1-2; a possible D gene is TRBD1 (5 bases). This CDR3 spans 15 amino acids. The ends were cut back, 4 bases at V and 2 bases at J, with 14 bases in the middle. Germline CDR1 reads SGHVS; CDR2 reads FQNEAQ. CDR3 residues: CASSYGGDRNYGYTF. CDR3 coding DNA: TGTGCCAGCAGCTACGGTGGCGACAGAAACTATGGCTACACCTTC.

V gene TRBV19 combines with J gene TRBJ1-1; 7 nucleotides line up with TRBD1. Germline V gene lookup returns CDR1 LNHDA and CDR2 SQIVND (reference sequence). The CDR3 covers 15 residues. V trimming: 3 bases; J trimming: 5 bases; junction bases outside the gene matches: 9. The CDR3 loop is CASSMLWRGRTEAFF. The CDR3, as DNA: TGTGCCAGTAGTATGCTCTGGAGGGGGCGAACTGAAGCTTTCTTT.

The V call is TRBV7-6, the J call TRBJ1-4; TRBD1 agrees at 7 bases. Germline lookup yields CDR1 SGHVS and CDR2 FNYEAQ. The CDR3 covers 19 residues. J gave up 2 bases and V 0 bases, and 12 bases lay outside the gene matches. In DNA, the CDR3 is TGTGCCAGCAGCTTAGCTAGATGGGGACAGATACGGACTAATGAAAAACTGTTTTTT. This encodes CASSLARWGQIRTNEKLFF. Complete variable domain (other parts from reference TRBV7-6 and TRBJ1-4): GAGVSQSPRYKVTKRGQDVALRCDPISGHVSLYWYRQALGQGPEFLTYFNYEAQQDKSGLPNDRFSAERPEGSISTLTIQRTEQRDSAMYRCASSLARWGQIRTNEKLFFGSGTQLSVL.

V usage is TRBV5-4 and J usage is TRBJ2-6, with D possibly being TRBD1 (6 bases). Per the germline V gene, CDR1 is SGHNT and CDR2 is YYREEE (reference sequence). The V end lost 0 bases, the J end lost 2 bases, and 6 bases lay between the germline ends. The CDR3 sequence is 15 residues long. The CDR3 region has the DNA TGTGCCAGCAGCTTGGAGGGGGCTGGGGCCAACGTCCTGACTTTC. Protein: CASSLEGAGANVLTF.

The genes are TRBV7-9 and TRBJ1-4; 8 positions match TRBD1. Germline assignment: CDR1 SEHNR and CDR2 FQNEAQ (reference sequence). CDR3 length: 14 amino acids. J lost 6 bases, V lost 5 bases, and 5 bases had no gene match. CDR3 DNA sequence: TGTGCCAGCAGCGTCGGACAGGGATATGAAAAACTGTTTTTT. Translation: CASSVGQGYEKLFF.

This clone was detected only a few times. CDR3 DNA sequence: TGCAGTGCTGCCCGGGAGACCCAGTACTTC. It is translated as CSAARETQYF. The V gene is TRBV20-1, the J gene TRBJ2-5; D unclear. CDR1 is DFQATT and CDR2 is SNEGSKA in the germline V gene (reference sequence). V lost 5 bases and J lost 5, with 6 bases in between. This CDR3 region has 10 residues.

This chain uses TRBV27 with TRBJ1-5, with 8 bases identical to TRBD1. This CDR3 comprises 14 residues. The V segment lost 10 bases and the J segment 4 bases; nucleotides outside the gene matches: 9. CDR1 is MNHEY and CDR2 is SMNVEV in the germline V gene (reference sequence). CDR3 sequence reads: CATHAGGRNQPQHF. CDR3 DNA sequence: TGTGCCACCCACGCAGGGGGCAGGAATCAGCCCCAGCATTTT.

The chain links TRBV30 to TRBJ2-1; D is possibly TRBD2 (5 bases). The CDR3 runs to 13 residues. Germline loops: CDR1 GTSNPN, CDR2 SVGIG (reference sequence). V was pared by 1 base and J by 9 bases, with 13 bases between. In DNA, the CDR3 is TGTGCCTGGAGTGGAGCCCGTCGGGGTGAGCAGTTCTTC. Its protein is CAWSGARRGEQFF.

This clone was observed once. The chain couples TRBV5-4 to TRBJ2-3; D call uncertain. V lost 9 bases to trimming and J lost 6 bases, with 17 bases between them. This CDR3 spans 13 amino acids. The germline V gene has CDR1 SGHNT and CDR2 YYREEE (reference sequence). DNA of the CDR3: TGTGCCACCACTTGGTTGGGCGAGGATACGCAGTATTTT. Amino acids: CATTWLGEDTQYF.